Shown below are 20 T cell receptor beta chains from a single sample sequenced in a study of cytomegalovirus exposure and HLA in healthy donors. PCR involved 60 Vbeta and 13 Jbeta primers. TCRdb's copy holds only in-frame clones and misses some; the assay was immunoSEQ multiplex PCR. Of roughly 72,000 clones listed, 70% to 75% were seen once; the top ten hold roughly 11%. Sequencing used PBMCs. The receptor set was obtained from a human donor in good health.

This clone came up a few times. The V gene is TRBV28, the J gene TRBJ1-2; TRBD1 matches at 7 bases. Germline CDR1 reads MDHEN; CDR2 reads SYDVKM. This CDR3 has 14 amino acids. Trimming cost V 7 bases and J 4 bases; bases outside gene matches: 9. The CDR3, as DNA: TGTGCCAGCAACCTGAAACAGGGGACCTATGGCTACACCTTC. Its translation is CASNLKQGTYGYTF.

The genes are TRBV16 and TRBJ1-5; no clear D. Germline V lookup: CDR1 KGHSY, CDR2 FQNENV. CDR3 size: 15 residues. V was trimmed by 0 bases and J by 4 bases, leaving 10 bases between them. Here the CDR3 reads CASSQSNPSNQPQHF. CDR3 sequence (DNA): TGTGCCAGCAGCCAATCTAATCCTAGTAATCAGCCCCAGCATTTT.

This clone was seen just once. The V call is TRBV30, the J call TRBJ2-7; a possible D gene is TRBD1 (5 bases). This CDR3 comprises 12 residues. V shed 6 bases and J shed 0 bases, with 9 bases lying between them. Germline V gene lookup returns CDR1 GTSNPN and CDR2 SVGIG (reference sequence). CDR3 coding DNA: TGTGCCTGTGCACAGGACTCCTACGAGCAGTACTTC. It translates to CACAQDSYEQYF.

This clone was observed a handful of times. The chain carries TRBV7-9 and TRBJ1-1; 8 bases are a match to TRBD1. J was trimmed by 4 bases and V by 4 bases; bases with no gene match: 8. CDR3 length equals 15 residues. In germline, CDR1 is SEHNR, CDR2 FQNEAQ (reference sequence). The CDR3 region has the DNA TGTGCCAGCAGCTCAGACTCTACAGGGGGCACTGAAGCTTTCTTT. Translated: CASSSDSTGGTEAFF.

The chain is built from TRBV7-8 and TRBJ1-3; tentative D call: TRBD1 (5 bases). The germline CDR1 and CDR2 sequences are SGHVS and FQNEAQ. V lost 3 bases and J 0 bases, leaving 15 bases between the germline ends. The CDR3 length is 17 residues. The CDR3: CASSFDSGLYSGNTIYF. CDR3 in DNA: TGTGCCAGCAGCTTTGACAGCGGGCTCTACTCTGGAAACACCATATATTTT. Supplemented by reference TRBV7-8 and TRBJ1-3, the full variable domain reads GAGVSQSPRYKVAKRGQDVALRCDPISGHVSLFWYQQALGQGPEFLTYFQNEAQLDKSGLPSDRFFAERPEGSVSTLKIQRTQQEDSAVYLCASSFDSGLYSGNTIYFGEGSWLTVV.

Here the CDR3 DNA reads TGTGCCAGCAGCGTCGGGGTCGCTGGAAACACCATATATTTT. Translating it yields CASSVGVAGNTIYF. V usage is TRBV9 and J usage is TRBJ1-3; D call uncertain. CDR1 is SGDLS, CDR2 YYNGEE, per germline. V lost 2 bases, J lost 2 bases, and 8 bases lay in between. This CDR3 has 14 residues.

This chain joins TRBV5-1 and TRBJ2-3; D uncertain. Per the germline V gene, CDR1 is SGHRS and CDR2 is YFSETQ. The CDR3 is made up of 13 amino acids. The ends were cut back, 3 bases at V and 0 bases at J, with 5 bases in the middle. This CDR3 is CASSSISTDTQYF. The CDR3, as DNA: TGCGCCAGCAGCTCTATTAGCACAGATACGCAGTATTTT. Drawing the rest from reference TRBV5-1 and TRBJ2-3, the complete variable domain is KAGVTQTPRYLIKTRGQQVTLSCSPISGHRSVSWYQQTPGQGLQFLFEYFSETQRNKGNFPGRFSGRQFSNSRSEMNVSTLELGDSALYLCASSSISTDTQYFGPGTRLTVL.

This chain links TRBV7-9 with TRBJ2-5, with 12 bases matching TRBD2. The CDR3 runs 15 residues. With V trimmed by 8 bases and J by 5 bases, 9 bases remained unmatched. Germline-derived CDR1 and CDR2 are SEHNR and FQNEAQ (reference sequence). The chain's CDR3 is CASGLTSGRWETQYF. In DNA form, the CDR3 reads TGTGCCAGCGGACTCACTAGCGGGAGGTGGGAGACCCAGTACTTC.

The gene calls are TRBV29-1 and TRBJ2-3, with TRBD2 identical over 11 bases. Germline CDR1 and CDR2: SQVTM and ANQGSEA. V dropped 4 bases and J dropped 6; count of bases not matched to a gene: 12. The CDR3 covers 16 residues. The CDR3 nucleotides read TGCAGCGTTGGGGGGACTAGCGGTAATCCTGGGGATACGCAGTATTTT. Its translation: CSVGGTSGNPGDTQYF.

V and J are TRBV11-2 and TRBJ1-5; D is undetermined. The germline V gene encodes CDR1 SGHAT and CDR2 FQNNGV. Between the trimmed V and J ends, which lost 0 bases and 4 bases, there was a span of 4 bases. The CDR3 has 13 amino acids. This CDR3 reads CASSLDYNQPQHF. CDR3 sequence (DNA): TGTGCCAGCAGCTTAGATTATAATCAGCCCCAGCATTTT.

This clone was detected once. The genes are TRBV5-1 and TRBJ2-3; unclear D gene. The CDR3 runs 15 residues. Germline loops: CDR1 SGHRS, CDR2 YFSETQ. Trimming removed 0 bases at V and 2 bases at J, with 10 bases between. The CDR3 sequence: CASSLVFQVTDTQYF. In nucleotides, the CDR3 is TGCGCCAGCAGCTTGGTGTTCCAGGTCACAGATACGCAGTATTTT.

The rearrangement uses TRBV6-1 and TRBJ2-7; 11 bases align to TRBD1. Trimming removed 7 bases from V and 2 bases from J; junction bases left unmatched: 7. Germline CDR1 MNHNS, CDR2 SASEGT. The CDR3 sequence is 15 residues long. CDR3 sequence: CASTHGQGAAYEQYF. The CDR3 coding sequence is TGTGCCAGCACCCACGGACAGGGGGCCGCCTACGAGCAGTACTTC.

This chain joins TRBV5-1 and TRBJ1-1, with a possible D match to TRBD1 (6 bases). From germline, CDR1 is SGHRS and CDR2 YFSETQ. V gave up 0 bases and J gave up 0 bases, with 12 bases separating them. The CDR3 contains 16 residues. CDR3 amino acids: CASSLGWGTMNTEAFF. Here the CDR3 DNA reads TGCGCCAGCAGCTTGGGGTGGGGGACAATGAACACTGAAGCTTTCTTT.

The CDR3 DNA reads TGTGCCAGCAGCTTTCTAGCGGGAGGGCCGGGTTCGGGGACCCAGTACTTC. Translated, it gives CASSFLAGGPGSGTQYF. The chain joins TRBV13 to TRBJ2-5; TRBD2 agrees at 12 bases. This CDR3 has 17 residues. V was pared by 3 bases and J by 7 bases, with 12 bases of the junction left unmatched. Germline V gene lookup returns CDR1 PRHDT and CDR2 FYEKMQ (reference sequence).

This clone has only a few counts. This chain's CDR3 is CASGQTGTSNQPQHF. CDR3 DNA sequence: TGTGCCAGTGGGCAGACAGGCACCTCGAATCAGCCCCAGCATTTT. The chain is built from TRBV19 and TRBJ1-5; the D gene is possibly TRBD1 (6 bases). Between the trimmed V and J ends, which lost 8 bases and 4 bases, there was a span of 18 bases. The CDR3 spans 15 residues. Germline assignment: CDR1 LNHDA and CDR2 SQIVND (reference sequence).

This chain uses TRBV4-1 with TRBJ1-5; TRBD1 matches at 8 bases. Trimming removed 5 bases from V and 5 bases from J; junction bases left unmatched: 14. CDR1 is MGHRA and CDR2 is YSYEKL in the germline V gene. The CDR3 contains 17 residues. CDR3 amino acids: CASSYLITGGKDQPQHF. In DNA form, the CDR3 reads TGCGCCAGCAGCTACCTAATAACAGGGGGGAAAGATCAGCCCCAGCATTTT.

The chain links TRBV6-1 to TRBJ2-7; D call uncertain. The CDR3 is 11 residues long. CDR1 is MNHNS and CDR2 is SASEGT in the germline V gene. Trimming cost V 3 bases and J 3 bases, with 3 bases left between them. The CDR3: CASSDIYEQYF. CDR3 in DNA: TGTGCCAGCAGTGACATCTACGAGCAGTACTTC.

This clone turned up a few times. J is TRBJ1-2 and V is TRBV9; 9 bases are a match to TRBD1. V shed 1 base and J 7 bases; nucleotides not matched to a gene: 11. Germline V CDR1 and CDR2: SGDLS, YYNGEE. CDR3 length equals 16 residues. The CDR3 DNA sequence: TGTGCCAGCAGCGTACGTATACAGGGGGCGGATAGTGGCTACACCTTC. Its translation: CASSVRIQGADSGYTF. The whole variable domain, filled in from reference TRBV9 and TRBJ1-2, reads DSGVTQTPKHLITATGQRVTLRCSPRSGDLSVYWYQQSLDQGLQFLIQYYNGEERAKGNILERFSAQQFPDLHSELNLSSLELGDSALYFCASSVRIQGADSGYTFGSGTRLTVV.

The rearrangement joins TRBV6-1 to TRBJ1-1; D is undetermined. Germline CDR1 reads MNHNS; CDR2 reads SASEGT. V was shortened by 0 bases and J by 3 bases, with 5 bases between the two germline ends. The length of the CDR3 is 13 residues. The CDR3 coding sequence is TGTGCCAGCAGTGAAGCGGAGTACACTGAAGCTTTCTTT. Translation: CASSEAEYTEAFF.

DNA for the CDR3: TGTGCCAGCAGGAACATTCAGGGGACCGGGGAGCTGTTTTTT. It codes for CASRNIQGTGELFF. V usage is TRBV7-9 and J usage is TRBJ2-2; D might be TRBD1 (6 bases). The CDR3 spans 14 residues. Looked up from germline, CDR1 is SEHNR and CDR2 is FQNEAQ (reference sequence). Trimming took off 6 bases at V and 5 bases at J, with 13 bases between the two ends.